Following are 5 T cell receptor beta chains from one sample sequenced in a study of cytomegalovirus exposure and HLA in healthy donors. 13 Jbeta primers and 60 Vbeta primers were used for the PCR. Method: immunoSEQ multiplex PCR; TCRdb's copy keeps in-frame clones and lacks some. This sample yields some 84,000 clones, of which around four fifths are seen a single time; about 2% belongs to the top ten. Sequencing was done on a sample of PBMCs. The origin of the receptors is a boy younger than 18 in good health and CMV-seronegative.

J is TRBJ1-1 and V is TRBV28; 7 bases agree with TRBD1. The ends lost 6 bases at V and 10 bases at J; junction bases unmatched: 8. CDR1 is MDHEN, CDR2 SYDVKM, per germline. This CDR3 is 12 amino acids long. CDR3 amino acids: CASSYRGVLAFF. CDR3 coding DNA: TGTGCCAGCAGCTACAGGGGAGTATTAGCTTTCTTT.

The rearrangement uses TRBV9 and TRBJ1-1; TRBD1 matches 7 bases. CDR3 length: 15 amino acids. Germline CDR1 and CDR2: SGDLS and YYNGEE. Trimming removed 3 bases from V and 3 bases from J; junction bases left unmatched: 8. DNA for the CDR3: TGTGCCAGCAGCGCCGCACAAACAGGGGACACTGAAGCTTTCTTT. Translation gives CASSAAQTGDTEAFF.

V is TRBV28 and J is TRBJ2-7; 8 bases line up with TRBD2. CDR1 is MDHEN and CDR2 is SYDVKM in the germline V gene. With 5 bases clipped from V and 7 bases from J, the junction kept 13 bases outside the gene matches. This CDR3 comprises 15 residues. CDR3 loop: CASSPQKGLVDEQYF. The CDR3 bases are TGTGCCAGCAGTCCACAAAAGGGACTAGTTGATGAGCAGTACTTC.

This chain links TRBV6-6 with TRBJ1-1; D is undetermined. Germline V gene data show CDR1 as MNHNY and CDR2 as SVGAGI (reference sequence). CDR3 length: 13 amino acids. V lost 4 bases and J 1 base, leaving 7 bases between the germline ends. Here the CDR3 reads CASSLSWNTEAFF. Written as DNA, the CDR3 is TGTGCCAGCAGTTTATCTTGGAACACTGAAGCTTTCTTT.

The chain recombines TRBV5-4 with TRBJ1-1; TRBD1 matches 12 bases. The junction had 7 bases not matched to a gene; V was cut back by 4 bases and J by 0 bases. The CDR3 length is 17 residues. In germline, CDR1 is SGHNT, CDR2 YYREEE (reference sequence). CDR3 bases: TGTGCCAGCAGCCCCGGCGGGACAGGGGGCTTGAACACTGAAGCTTTCTTT. This sequence encodes CASSPGGTGGLNTEAFF.